This T cell receptor (beta chain) was recovered during a study of CD8 T cells in Susac syndrome. Study in general: When blood was drawn, patients with Susac syndrome were on intravenous immunoglobulin alone, on corticosteroids, or therapy-naive.

The authors reverse transcribed roughly 0.5 to 1 ug RNA with random hexamers. TCRdb itself ran the immunoSEQ multiplex PCR reads through MiXCR, one entry per CDR3 protein. This sample has about 90,000 distinct CDR3 sequences, with 95% to 96% found just once. Germline V CDR1 and CDR2: SGHAT, FQNNGV. This CDR3 region has 15 residues. V lost 0 bases and J lost 1, with 9 bases in between. The specimen sequenced was CD8+ T cells from PBMCs. The TCR was taken from a human donor with Susac syndrome. The chain has TRBV11-2 and TRBJ1-1; D uncertain. The CDR3 is CASSLERLTNTEAFF. CDR3 nucleotides: TGTGCCAGCAGCTTAGAAAGACTCACGAACACTGAAGCTTTCTTT.